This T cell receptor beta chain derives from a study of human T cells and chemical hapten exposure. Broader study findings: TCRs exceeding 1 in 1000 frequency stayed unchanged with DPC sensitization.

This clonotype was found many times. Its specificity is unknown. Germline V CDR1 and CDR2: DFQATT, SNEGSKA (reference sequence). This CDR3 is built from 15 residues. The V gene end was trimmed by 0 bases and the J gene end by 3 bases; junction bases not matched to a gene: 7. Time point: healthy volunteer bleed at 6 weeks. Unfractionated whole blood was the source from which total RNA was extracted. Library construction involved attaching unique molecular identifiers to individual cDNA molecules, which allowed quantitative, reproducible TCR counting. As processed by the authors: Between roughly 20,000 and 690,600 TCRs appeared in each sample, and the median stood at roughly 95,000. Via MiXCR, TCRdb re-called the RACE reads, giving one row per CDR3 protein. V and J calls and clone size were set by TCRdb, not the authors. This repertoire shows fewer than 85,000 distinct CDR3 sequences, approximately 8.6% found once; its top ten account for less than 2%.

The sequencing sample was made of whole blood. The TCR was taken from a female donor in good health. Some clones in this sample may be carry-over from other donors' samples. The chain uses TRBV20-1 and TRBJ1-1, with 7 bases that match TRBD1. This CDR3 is CSARDRDRAHTEAFF. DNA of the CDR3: TGCAGTGCTAGAGATAGAGACAGGGCGCACACTGAAGCTTTCTTT.